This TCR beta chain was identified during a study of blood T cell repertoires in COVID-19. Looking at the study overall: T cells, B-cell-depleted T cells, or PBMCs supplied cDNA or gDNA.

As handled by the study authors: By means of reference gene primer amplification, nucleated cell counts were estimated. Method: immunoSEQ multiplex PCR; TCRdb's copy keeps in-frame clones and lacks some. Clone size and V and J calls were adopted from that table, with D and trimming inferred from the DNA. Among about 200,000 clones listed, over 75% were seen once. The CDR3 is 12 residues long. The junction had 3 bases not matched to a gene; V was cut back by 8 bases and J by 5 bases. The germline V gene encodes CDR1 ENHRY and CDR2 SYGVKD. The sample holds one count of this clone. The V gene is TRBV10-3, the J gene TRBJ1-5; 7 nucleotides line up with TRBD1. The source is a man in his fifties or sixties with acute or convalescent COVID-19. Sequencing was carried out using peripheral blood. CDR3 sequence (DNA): TGTGCCATCGGACAGGCCGATCAGCCCCAGCATTTT. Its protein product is CAIGQADQPQHF.